The 15 T cell receptor beta chains reported below all come from one sample, sequenced in a study of blood T cell repertoires in COVID-19. TCRdb's table, derived via immunoSEQ multiplex PCR, lists solely in-frame clones and lacks some. The data show about 140,000 clones, 82% seen once. Sequenced: peripheral blood. The receptors were gathered from a woman over 75 with acute or convalescent COVID-19.

The chain joins TRBV28 to TRBJ2-5, with 11 bases lining up with TRBD2. The CDR3 loop spans 17 amino acids. Germline V gene sequence: CDR1 MDHEN, CDR2 SYDVKM. Trimming removed 5 bases from V and 3 bases from J; junction bases left unmatched: 11. Here the CDR3 DNA reads TGTGCCAGCAGTGGCAGCCCCGGGACTAGCGGAAAAGAGACCCAGTACTTC. The encoded protein is CASSGSPGTSGKETQYF.

This clone is a singleton in its sample. The chain recombines TRBV27 with TRBJ2-7, with TRBD2 matching 7 bases. The germline CDR1 and CDR2 sequences are MNHEY and SMNVEV (reference sequence). The J segment lost 6 bases and the V segment lost 3 bases, leaving 5 bases of the junction unmatched. The CDR3 contains 13 residues. CDR3 sequence: CASSFGRFSEQYF. The CDR3, as DNA: TGTGCCAGCAGTTTCGGGAGGTTCAGCGAGCAGTACTTC.

This chain joins TRBV27 and TRBJ2-7, with 10 nucleotides matching TRBD2. Looked up from germline, CDR1 is MNHEY and CDR2 is SMNVEV (reference sequence). Trimming cost V 6 bases and J 3 bases; bases outside gene matches: 17. The CDR3 is 18 amino acids. CDR3 protein: CASRRDLGRASGGYEQYF. In nucleotides, the CDR3 is TGTGCCAGCAGACGGGACCTCGGGCGGGCTAGCGGGGGCTACGAGCAGTACTTC.

This clone was detected once. V gene TRBV7-2 combines with J gene TRBJ2-1; TRBD2 matches 8 bases. Looked up from germline, CDR1 is SGHTA and CDR2 is FQGNSA. The CDR3 sequence is 16 residues long. The junction had 12 bases not matched to a gene; V was cut back by 4 bases and J by 7 bases. The CDR3 spells CASSYETSVPWNEQFF. The CDR3 DNA follows: TGTGCCAGCAGCTACGAGACTAGCGTTCCTTGGAATGAGCAGTTCTTC.

J is TRBJ2-7 and V is TRBV28; 7 bases fit TRBD1. CDR1 MDHEN and CDR2 SYDVKM come from the germline V gene. V shed 6 bases, J shed 0 bases, and the junction held 8 bases outside the gene matches. The CDR3 extends over 15 amino acids. The CDR3 here is CASSLGQALSYEQYF. In DNA, the CDR3 is TGTGCCAGCAGCCTAGGACAGGCACTCTCCTACGAGCAGTACTTC. The whole variable domain, filled in from reference TRBV28 and TRBJ2-7, reads DVKVTQSSRYLVKRTGEKVFLECVQDMDHENMFWYRQDPGLGLRLIYFSYDVKMKEKGDIPEGYSVSREKKERFSLILESASTNQTSMYLCASSLGQALSYEQYFGPGTRLTVT.

The chain employs TRBV5-1 and TRBJ2-2; 8 bases fit TRBD1. CDR3 size: 13 residues. With 4 bases clipped from V and 6 bases from J, the junction kept 2 bases outside the gene matches. Germline V CDR1 and CDR2: SGHRS, YFSETQ. The CDR3 DNA sequence: TGCGCCAGCAGCCTACAGGGGGCCGGGGAGCTGTTTTTT. The encoded protein is CASSLQGAGELFF.

This clone was picked up a small number of times. The V and J genes are TRBV5-5 and TRBJ1-5, with a possible D match to TRBD1 (6 bases). The CDR3 length is 15 residues. Trimming shortened V by 0 bases and J by 7 bases, and 14 bases separated the two germline ends. Germline assignment: CDR1 SGHKS and CDR2 YYEKEE (reference sequence). CDR3 loop: CASSLVQGQGQPQHF. As DNA, the CDR3 is TGTGCCAGCAGCTTGGTGCAGGGGCAGGGGCAGCCCCAGCATTTT.

The rearrangement links TRBV30 to TRBJ1-6; the D gene is possibly TRBD1 (6 bases). This CDR3 comprises 15 residues. Between the trimmed V and J ends, which lost 0 bases and 4 bases, there was a span of 10 bases. The germline gives CDR1 GTSNPN, CDR2 SVGIG (reference sequence). CDR3 nucleotides: TGTGCCTGGAGTGTGGGAGGGGGGTATAATTCACCCCTCCACTTT. Protein: CAWSVGGGYNSPLHF.

This clone was seen a few times. This chain links TRBV5-1 with TRBJ2-5; D is possibly TRBD2 (5 bases). V shed 0 bases and J shed 5 bases, with 11 bases lying between them. The CDR3 loop spans 14 amino acids. The germline V gene encodes CDR1 SGHRS and CDR2 YFSETQ. The CDR3 DNA follows: TGCGCCAGCAGCTTGGCAAATAGCGACGAGACCCAGTACTTC. Encoded protein: CASSLANSDETQYF.

This chain links TRBV2 with TRBJ2-1, with 14 bases fitting TRBD2. The V gene end was trimmed by 2 bases and the J gene end by 7 bases; junction bases not matched to a gene: 1. Germline V lookup: CDR1 SNHLY, CDR2 FYNNEI. The CDR3 contains 15 residues. The CDR3 sequence: CASSERTSGRNEQFF. DNA for the CDR3: TGTGCCAGCAGTGAAAGGACTAGCGGGAGGAATGAGCAGTTCTTC.

The genes are TRBV10-2 and TRBJ1-1, with a weak D call TRBD1 (5 bases). CDR3 size: 14 residues. The V end was cut by 6 bases, the J end by 5 bases, with 16 bases between. Germline lookup yields CDR1 WSHSY and CDR2 SAAADI. CDR3 coding DNA: TGCGCCAGCAGATTTAGACAGCCCGGGACTGAAGCTTTCTTT. It codes for CASRFRQPGTEAFF.

The chain uses TRBV6-5 and TRBJ1-2, with D unresolved. The ends were cut back, 6 bases at V and 8 bases at J, with 19 bases in the middle. The CDR3 spans 14 residues. CDR1 is MNHEY and CDR2 is SVGAGI in the germline V gene. The CDR3 loop reads CASRINRGSGGYTF. DNA of the CDR3: TGTGCCAGCAGGATCAACCGTGGGTCGGGAGGCTACACCTTC.

The gene calls are TRBV27 and TRBJ1-1; 8 nucleotides agree with TRBD1. Germline V gives CDR1 MNHEY, CDR2 SMNVEV (reference sequence). With V trimmed by 6 bases and J by 1 base, 10 bases remained unmatched. This CDR3 comprises 16 residues. CDR3 region: CASRRTGRMGNTEAFF. The DNA of the CDR3 is TGTGCCAGCAGACGGACAGGGAGGATGGGGAACACTGAAGCTTTCTTT.

In this sample, this clone turned up a few times. J is TRBJ1-1 and V is TRBV5-8; 9 bases are shared with TRBD1. CDR1 is SGHTS, CDR2 YDEGEE, per germline. The CDR3 is 15 amino acids. Losses at the gene ends were 4 bases for V and 4 bases for J; bases not matched to a gene: 8. The CDR3 here is CASSVGTGRVTEAFF. The DNA for the CDR3 is TGTGCCAGCAGCGTGGGGACAGGGCGAGTCACTGAAGCTTTCTTT. Variable domain in full (rest from reference TRBV5-8 and TRBJ1-1): EAGVTQSPTHLIKTRGQQATLRCSPISGHTSVYWYQQALGLGLQFLLWYDEGEERNRGNFPPRFSGRQFPNYSSELNVNALELEDSALYLCASSVGTGRVTEAFFGQGTRLTVV.

V and J are TRBV18 and TRBJ2-7, with a possible D match to TRBD1 (7 bases). CDR1 is KGHSH and CDR2 is LQKENI in the germline V gene. V was trimmed by 6 bases and J by 3 bases, leaving 9 bases between them. There are 12 residues in the CDR3. Written as DNA, the CDR3 is TGTGCCAGCTCGCGGGACAGCTACGAGCAGTACTTC. Translated: CASSRDSYEQYF.